Shown below are 9 T cell receptor beta chains from a single sample sequenced in a study of beta chain features in type 1 diabetes. Investigators reverse transcribed all isolated RNA, so they sequenced expressed TCRB transcripts. Assay used: immunoSEQ multiplex PCR; TCRdb lists only in-frame clones, some missing. The sample carries about 900,000 clones, around a sixth recorded once. The material sequenced was naive CD4+ T cells from blood. The source of these receptors is a woman aged 18-29 years in good health.

This clone was found a few times. This chain joins TRBV25-1 and TRBJ2-1; 7 bases are shared with TRBD1. V lost 4 bases, J lost 6 bases, and 3 bases stayed unmatched. The CDR3 contains 13 residues. CDR1 is MGHDK, CDR2 SYGVNS, per germline. CDR3 nucleotides: TGTGCCAGCAGTGGACAGGGCGGCAATGAGCAGTTCTTC. This gives the protein CASSGQGGNEQFF.

This clone appeared a few times. The chain links TRBV19 to TRBJ1-1, with D maybe TRBD1 (5 bases). Trimming cost V 7 bases and J 5 bases, with 14 bases left between them. CDR3 length: 13 residues. Germline CDR1 LNHDA, CDR2 SQIVND (reference sequence). The CDR3 spells CASKTPGKTEAFF. CDR3 nucleotides: TGTGCCAGTAAAACTCCAGGGAAGACTGAAGCTTTCTTT. The variable domain in full, completed from reference TRBV19 and TRBJ1-1, reads DGGITQSPKYLFRKEGQNVTLSCEQNLNHDAMYWYRQDPGQGLRLIYYSQIVNDFQKGDIAEGYSVSREKKESFPLTVTSAQKNPTAFYLCASKTPGKTEAFFGQGTRLTVV.

The chain is built from TRBV7-9 and TRBJ2-7; D may be TRBD1 (6 bases). Germline V gene data show CDR1 as SEHNR and CDR2 as FQNEAQ (reference sequence). The ends were cut back, 6 bases at V and 2 bases at J, with 17 bases in the middle. The CDR3 spans 15 residues. The CDR3 loop reads CASSHSLTGPYEQYF. The DNA for the CDR3 is TGTGCCAGCAGTCACTCATTGACAGGTCCCTACGAGCAGTACTTC.

In its sample, this clone was seen a few times. The CDR3, as DNA: TGTGCCAGCAGCCAAGGGGTAACTAGATCCGAGTTCTTC. This codes for CASSQGVTRSEFF. J is TRBJ2-1 and V is TRBV14, with D tentatively TRBD2 (5 bases). Germline V lookup: CDR1 SGHDN, CDR2 FVKESK. V was clipped by 1 base and J by 14 bases, with 15 bases between them. The CDR3 is 13 residues long.

Only a few counts were recorded for this clone. The chain links TRBV7-3 to TRBJ2-1; perhaps D is TRBD1 or TRBD2 (5 bases each). The CDR3 loop spans 15 amino acids. V was clipped by 5 bases and J by 9 bases, with 20 bases between them. Looked up from germline, CDR1 is SGHTA and CDR2 is FQGTGA. CDR3: CASSPEAGVRGEQFF. In DNA, the CDR3 is TGTGCCAGCAGCCCCGAAGCCGGGGTAAGGGGTGAGCAGTTCTTC.

This clone was found a few times. V usage is TRBV28 and J usage is TRBJ2-3, with D perhaps TRBD2 (6 bases). Germline CDR1 is MDHEN and CDR2 is SYDVKM. V was shortened by 3 bases and J by 12 bases, with 13 bases between the two germline ends. The CDR3 spans 12 residues. The CDR3 DNA sequence: TGTGCCAGCAGTTTCTACCGGGGGAATCAGTATTTT. Translation gives CASSFYRGNQYF. Complete variable domain (other parts from reference TRBV28 and TRBJ2-3): DVKVTQSSRYLVKRTGEKVFLECVQDMDHENMFWYRQDPGLGLRLIYFSYDVKMKEKGDIPEGYSVSREKKERFSLILESASTNQTSMYLCASSFYRGNQYFGPGTRLTVL.

This clone was picked up a small number of times. The V and J genes are TRBV9 and TRBJ2-1; possibly TRBD1 or TRBD2 for D (5 bases each). There are 15 residues in the CDR3. In germline, CDR1 is SGDLS, CDR2 YYNGEE. Trimming stripped 5 bases from V and 4 bases from J, with 16 bases between. DNA of the CDR3: TGTGCCAGCAGTCCGACCGGGACCTCGTACAATGAGCAGTTCTTC. Translated, it gives CASSPTGTSYNEQFF.

This clone was recorded a few times. The rearrangement uses TRBV18 and TRBJ1-2, with 7 nucleotides matching TRBD1. J lost 5 bases, V lost 3 bases, and 6 bases had no gene match. CDR1 KGHSH and CDR2 LQKENI come from the germline V gene. The CDR3 spans 14 residues. The CDR3 is CASSPVDREYGYTF. CDR3 DNA: TGTGCCAGCTCACCCGTCGACAGGGAATATGGCTACACCTTC. The complete variable domain, with remaining parts taken from reference TRBV18 and TRBJ1-2, reads NAGVMQNPRHLVRRRGQEARLRCSPMKGHSHVYWYRQLPEEGLKFMVYLQKENIIDESGMPKERFSAEFPKEGPSILRIQQVVRGDSAAYFCASSPVDREYGYTFGSGTRLTVV.

This clone has only a few counts. The V call is TRBV18, the J call TRBJ1-1, with D uncertain. Per germline, CDR1 KGHSH and CDR2 LQKENI. The CDR3 extends over 13 amino acids. The V and J ends lost 3 bases and 5 bases respectively, with 10 bases between them. The CDR3 region is CASSPPPRTEAFF. In DNA, the CDR3 is TGTGCCAGCTCACCTCCCCCGCGGACTGAAGCTTTCTTT.